The 5 T cell receptor beta chains presented below share a single source sample, sequenced in a study of regulatory T cells in long-lasting Graves disease. Investigators prepared the TCR beta libraries by applying iRepertoire HTBI primers and Arm-PCR of CDR3 regions. TCRdb recomputed calls from the multiplex PCR reads with MiXCR, one row per CDR3 protein. The data contain about 470,000 distinct CDR3 sequences, 20% to 25% of them seen just once; the ten biggest clones take up 7.1%. Time point specified: persistent/refractory GD, antithyroid drugs over 5 years with positive TRAb. RNA extracted from PBMCs served as the sequencing template. The sample consisted of peripheral blood mononuclear cells (PBMCs), taken when the disease was refractory, from a patient treated with antithyroid drugs. All receptors derive from a female donor with Graves disease.

A remark on this clonotype: A read error may be the cause here, since a much bigger clone is one base away. V usage is TRBV7-2 and J usage is TRBJ2-7; weak D call: TRBD1 (6 bases). The V end was cut by 5 bases, the J end by 5 bases, with 13 bases between. CDR3 length equals 13 residues. Germline V gives CDR1 SGHTA, CDR2 FQGNSA. Written as DNA, the CDR3 is TGTGCCAGCAGCCGGGCACAGGGAAACGAGCAGTACTTC. It yields the protein CASSRAQGNEQYF.

This clonotype has ten or more counts. CDR3 loop: CASSPARGGFNYGYTF. CDR3 in DNA: TGTGCCAGCAGTCCAGCGAGGGGGGGGTTCAACTATGGCTACACCTTC. This chain connects TRBV6-2 or TRBV6-3 to TRBJ1-2, with a possible D match to TRBD1 (6 bases). This CDR3 spans 16 amino acids. The germline V gene encodes CDR1 MNHEY and CDR2 SVGEGT. V lost 5 bases, J lost 2 bases, and 18 bases lay in between.

This clonotype showed up many times. The rearrangement links TRBV12-3 or TRBV12-4 to TRBJ1-2; D gene uncertain. This CDR3 is 13 amino acids long. Trimming took 6 bases from V and 8 from J, leaving 16 bases between them. The DNA for the CDR3 is TGTGCCAGCAGGGGCTGGGATCCTGCGGGCTACACCTTC. Translated, it gives CASRGWDPAGYTF.

This clonotype showed up just a few times. Given the absence of the conserved phenylalanine or tryptophan at the CDR3 end, a read error is likely. This chain connects TRBV9 to TRBJ2-5, with 8 bases identical to TRBD1. This CDR3 contains 16 residues. J lost 0 bases, V lost 2 bases, and 6 bases had no gene match. Germline assignment: CDR1 SGDLS and CDR2 YYNGEE. Here the CDR3 DNA reads TGTGCCAGCAGCGTCGGGACAGGCTTCAACCAAGAGACCCAGTACCTC. It specifies CASSVGTGFNQETQYL.

This clonotype was found many times. The chain uses TRBV28 and TRBJ2-7; D remains unclear. This CDR3 has 14 residues. V was shortened by 7 bases and J by 0 bases, with 13 bases between the two germline ends. Germline V gene data show CDR1 as MDHEN and CDR2 as SYDVKM. The CDR3 bases are TGTGCCAGCACCTTACCGGCCCTCTCCTACGAGCAGTACTTC. It translates to CASTLPALSYEQYF.